A single sample gave rise to the 6 T cell receptor beta chains below, sequenced in a study of blood T cell repertoires in COVID-19. Using immunoSEQ multiplex PCR, the repertoire was profiled, and TCRdb retains in-frame clones only, with some absent. There are roughly 200,000 clones in the sample; around 83% occur only once, and 20% to 25% lies in the top ten. Sequences were obtained from PBMCs or T cells enriched from blood (not recorded which). The receptor source for this set is a woman between 40 and 55 years old in a cohort exposed to, infected with or recovered from COVID-19 (not recorded which).

V is TRBV4-1 and J is TRBJ1-2; no firm D call. The CDR3 length is 16 residues. Germline V gene sequence: CDR1 MGHRA, CDR2 YSYEKL. The V gene lost 2 bases and the J gene lost 2 bases, with 15 bases spanning the gap. In DNA, the CDR3 is TGCGCCAGCAGCCAAACCCGCGAGGAGGGAAACTATGGCTACACCTTC. Translating gives CASSQTREEGNYGYTF.

V and J are TRBV24-1 and TRBJ2-5; D ambiguous. Germline loops: CDR1 KGHDR, CDR2 SFDVKD. V lost 0 bases, J lost 0 bases, and 7 bases lay in between. The CDR3 is 15 amino acids. CDR3 DNA: TGTGCCACCAGTGATTTGTGGCACAACCAAGAGACCCAGTACTTC. Translating it yields CATSDLWHNQETQYF.

The chain's CDR3 is CSVEGGNRGHGYTF. The DNA of the CDR3 is TGCAGCGTTGAAGGGGGAAACAGGGGCCATGGCTACACCTTC. This rearrangement joins TRBV29-1 to TRBJ1-2; 7 bases match TRBD1. This CDR3 comprises 14 residues. Germline trimming cut 1 base from V and 6 bases from J; bases unmatched to any gene: 8. Germline CDR1 and CDR2: SQVTM and ANQGSEA. Variable domain in full (rest from reference TRBV29-1 and TRBJ1-2): SAVISQKPSRDICQRGTSLTIQCQVDSQVTMMFWYRQQPGQSLTLIATANQGSEATYESGFVIDKFPISRPNLTFSTLTVSNMSPEDSSIYLCSVEGGNRGHGYTFGSGTRLTVV.

V usage is TRBV27 and J usage is TRBJ1-1; 9 nucleotides line up with TRBD1. The CDR3 is 15 amino acids. Germline values: CDR1 MNHEY, CDR2 SMNVEV (reference sequence). Trimming took 5 bases from V and 6 from J; bases not matched to a gene: 10. The CDR3: CASSKEDRGVSEAFF. The CDR3 region has the DNA TGTGCCAGCAGTAAAGAGGACAGGGGTGTGTCTGAAGCTTTCTTT.

This chain connects TRBV14 to TRBJ2-1; tentative D call: TRBD1 (6 bases). V shed 2 bases and J shed 4 bases, with 18 bases lying between them. The CDR3 spans 17 residues. CDR1 is SGHDN and CDR2 is FVKESK in the germline V gene. The CDR3 nucleotides read TGTGCCAGCAGCCAACCTCGACAGGACACAAAATACAATGAGCAGTTCTTC. It yields the protein CASSQPRQDTKYNEQFF.

The chain links TRBV4-1 to TRBJ2-7; D is unclear. Germline CDR1 reads MGHRA; CDR2 reads YSYEKL. The CDR3 totals 12 residues. V was clipped by 1 base and J by 5 bases, with 6 bases between them. This CDR3 is CASSQVSNEQYF. In DNA form, the CDR3 reads TGCGCCAGCAGCCAAGTTTCTAACGAGCAGTACTTC.